A selection of T cell receptor beta chains follows, all from one sample in a study of T cells in narcolepsy. Sequencing used immunoSEQ multiplex PCR; TCRdb keeps in-frame clones, though not all of them. The table records around 17,000 clones, just under 75% of them present only once. The sample consisted of CD45RA- memory CD8+ T cells from PBMCs. The receptors stem from a human donor with narcolepsy. Each CDR3 is given with its conserved first and last residue. D genes are given only for firm matches. Rows may omit the clone size; those that give it use once, few, many or a size class.

abundance: -
d_gene: -
j_gene: TRBJ2-7
v_gene: TRBV19
CDR3aa: CASSVDSSSYEQYF
CDR3nt: TGTGCCAGTAGTGTCGATTCGAGCTCCTACGAGCAGTACTTC

abundance: -
d_gene: -
j_gene: TRBJ2-5
v_gene: TRBV7-9
CDR3aa: CASRYDGYQETQYF
CDR3nt: TGTGCCAGCAGGTACGACGGCTACCAAGAGACCCAGTACTTC

abundance: -
d_gene: TRBD1
j_gene: TRBJ2-1
v_gene: TRBV15
CDR3aa: CATSARGQGYNEQFF
CDR3nt: TGTGCCACCAGCGCTCGGGGACAGGGCTACAATGAGCAGTTCTTC

abundance: few
d_gene: -
j_gene: TRBJ2-7
v_gene: TRBV11-2
CDR3aa: CASSLSGQTYEQYF
CDR3nt: TGTGCCAGCAGCTTATCCGGACAGACCTACGAGCAGTACTTC

abundance: -
d_gene: TRBD1
j_gene: TRBJ2-1
v_gene: TRBV12-5
CDR3aa: CASGTGDRMYNEQFF
CDR3nt: TGTGCTAGTGGTACCGGGGACAGGATGTACAATGAGCAGTTCTTC

abundance: -
d_gene: TRBD2
j_gene: TRBJ2-3
v_gene: TRBV6-6
CDR3aa: CASSLAGGWGGTQYF
CDR3nt: TGTGCCAGCAGTCTGGCGGGGGGGTGGGGAGGTACGCAGTATTTT

abundance: -
d_gene: TRBD2
j_gene: TRBJ2-1
v_gene: TRBV27
CDR3aa: CASSPLEGGPLNEQFF
CDR3nt: TGTGCCAGCAGTCCCTTGGAGGGAGGGCCTCTCAATGAGCAGTTCTTC

abundance: -
d_gene: TRBD2
j_gene: TRBJ2-3
v_gene: TRBV7-6
CDR3aa: CASSSRSGLARFILQDTQYF
CDR3nt: TGTGCCAGCAGCTCGAGATCGGGACTAGCGCGTTTTATTCTCCAAGATACGCAGTATTTT

abundance: -
d_gene: TRBD2
j_gene: TRBJ2-1
v_gene: TRBV7-9
CDR3aa: CASSLGKASGRHEQFF
CDR3nt: TGTGCCAGCAGCTTAGGAAAGGCTAGCGGGAGACATGAGCAGTTCTTC

abundance: -
d_gene: -
j_gene: TRBJ2-7
v_gene: TRBV28
CDR3aa: CASSRLGQVEQYF
CDR3nt: TGTGCCAGCAGTCGGCTGGGGCAGGTCGAGCAGTACTTC

abundance: -
d_gene: -
j_gene: TRBJ1-1
v_gene: TRBV16
CDR3aa: CASSHSNTEAFF
CDR3nt: TGTGCCAGCAGCCACTCAAACACTGAAGCTTTCTTT

abundance: -
d_gene: TRBD2
j_gene: TRBJ2-1
v_gene: TRBV6-5
CDR3aa: CASSYLAGGIEQFF
CDR3nt: TGTGCCAGCAGTTACCTAGCGGGAGGGATTGAGCAGTTCTTC

abundance: -
d_gene: -
j_gene: TRBJ1-4
v_gene: TRBV5-4
CDR3aa: CASSLFPGEKLFF
CDR3nt: TGTGCCAGCAGCTTGTTTCCGGGCGAAAAACTGTTTTTT

abundance: -
d_gene: -
j_gene: TRBJ1-2
v_gene: TRBV5-1
CDR3aa: CASSPDPINSYYGYTF
CDR3nt: TGCGCCAGCAGTCCGGACCCAATCAACAGTTACTATGGCTACACCTTC

abundance: -
d_gene: -
j_gene: TRBJ2-1
v_gene: TRBV10-2
CDR3aa: CASSEPGYEQFF
CDR3nt: TGCGCCAGCAGTGAGCCGGGCTATGAGCAGTTCTTC

abundance: few
d_gene: -
j_gene: TRBJ2-7
v_gene: TRBV13
CDR3aa: CASSPGNSYEQYF
CDR3nt: TGTGCCAGCAGCCCGGGGAACTCCTACGAGCAGTACTTC

abundance: -
d_gene: TRBD2
j_gene: TRBJ2-3
v_gene: TRBV27
CDR3aa: CASSSRTSGRFGTDTQYF
CDR3nt: TGTGCCAGCAGTTCCCGGACTAGCGGACGGTTTGGCACAGATACGCAGTATTTT

abundance: -
d_gene: TRBD2
j_gene: TRBJ2-1
v_gene: TRBV4-1
CDR3aa: CASSQTSGRSNEQFF
CDR3nt: TGCGCCAGCAGCCAGACTAGCGGGAGGTCGAATGAGCAGTTCTTC

abundance: -
d_gene: TRBD1
j_gene: TRBJ2-2
v_gene: TRBV6-5
CDR3aa: CASSYGTGGTGELFF
CDR3nt: TGTGCCAGCAGTTACGGGACAGGAGGCACCGGGGAGCTGTTTTTT

abundance: -
d_gene: -
j_gene: TRBJ1-5
v_gene: TRBV6-5
CDR3aa: CASASGGNQPQHF
CDR3nt: TGTGCCAGCGCGTCCGGAGGCAATCAGCCCCAGCATTTT

abundance: -
d_gene: TRBD1
j_gene: TRBJ2-3
v_gene: TRBV2
CDR3aa: CASSGTDRGFTDTQYF
CDR3nt: TGTGCCAGCAGTGGAACGGACAGGGGGTTCACAGATACGCAGTATTTT

abundance: -
d_gene: TRBD1
j_gene: TRBJ2-7
v_gene: TRBV27
CDR3aa: CASSLWTGKEYEQYF
CDR3nt: TGTGCCAGCAGTTTATGGACAGGGAAGGAGTACGAGCAGTACTTC

abundance: -
d_gene: TRBD2
j_gene: TRBJ2-3
v_gene: TRBV7-2
CDR3aa: CASSHTGSREGILAQYF
CDR3nt: TGTGCCAGCAGCCACACGGGGTCGCGGGAGGGGATTCTGGCGCAGTATTTT

abundance: -
d_gene: -
j_gene: TRBJ2-2
v_gene: TRBV28
CDR3aa: CASSLPNTGELFF
CDR3nt: TGTGCCAGCAGTTTACCCAACACCGGGGAGCTGTTTTTT

abundance: -
d_gene: -
j_gene: TRBJ1-2
v_gene: TRBV5-6
CDR3aa: CASSAGRGYGYTF
CDR3nt: TGTGCCAGCAGCGCGGGGCGGGGATATGGCTACACCTTC

abundance: -
d_gene: -
j_gene: TRBJ2-1
v_gene: TRBV4-1
CDR3aa: CASSQAQGSNEQFF
CDR3nt: TGCGCCAGCAGCCAGGCCCAGGGTTCGAATGAGCAGTTCTTC

abundance: -
d_gene: -
j_gene: TRBJ1-2
v_gene: TRBV18
CDR3aa: CASSPGRGVYGYTF
CDR3nt: TGTGCCAGCTCACCAGGCAGGGGTGTCTATGGCTACACCTTC

abundance: -
d_gene: -
j_gene: TRBJ2-7
v_gene: TRBV2
CDR3aa: CASSEALGYEQYF
CDR3nt: TGTGCCAGCAGTGAAGCGCTAGGTTACGAGCAGTACTTC

abundance: -
d_gene: -
j_gene: TRBJ1-2
v_gene: TRBV21-1
CDR3aa: CASSNSDRLYGYTF
CDR3nt: TGTGCCAGCAGCAACTCGGACAGGCTTTATGGCTACACCTTC

abundance: -
d_gene: TRBD2
j_gene: TRBJ2-1
v_gene: TRBV6-5
CDR3aa: CASTYGTSSNNEQFF
CDR3nt: TGTGCCAGCACCTATGGGACTAGCTCAAACAATGAGCAGTTCTTC

abundance: once
d_gene: -
j_gene: TRBJ1-5
v_gene: TRBV15
CDR3aa: CATSSWGNNQPQHF
CDR3nt: TGTGCCACCAGCAGTTGGGGGAACAATCAGCCCCAGCATTTT

abundance: -
d_gene: -
j_gene: TRBJ2-5
v_gene: TRBV25-1
CDR3aa: CASSEGETQYF
CDR3nt: TGTGCCAGCAGTGAGGGAGAGACCCAGTACTTC

abundance: -
d_gene: TRBD2
j_gene: TRBJ2-1
v_gene: TRBV7-8
CDR3aa: CASSYSGGGSYNEQFF
CDR3nt: TGTGCCAGCAGCTATAGCGGGGGCGGATCCTACAATGAGCAGTTCTTC

abundance: -
d_gene: -
j_gene: TRBJ1-5
v_gene: TRBV19
CDR3aa: CASSIQDLNQPQHF
CDR3nt: TGTGCCAGTAGTATACAGGACCTAAATCAGCCCCAGCATTTT

abundance: -
d_gene: TRBD2
j_gene: TRBJ2-7
v_gene: TRBV6-1
CDR3aa: CASSETSGSTYEQYF
CDR3nt: TGTGCCAGCAGTGAGACTAGCGGGAGTACCTACGAGCAGTACTTC

abundance: -
d_gene: -
j_gene: TRBJ2-7
v_gene: TRBV9
CDR3aa: CASSVFSGSSYEQYF
CDR3nt: TGTGCCAGCAGCGTATTTTCAGGGAGCTCCTACGAGCAGTACTTC

abundance: -
d_gene: -
j_gene: TRBJ2-2
v_gene: TRBV9
CDR3aa: CASSVLEIPGELFF
CDR3nt: TGTGCCAGCAGCGTACTAGAGATTCCCGGGGAGCTGTTTTTT

abundance: -
d_gene: -
j_gene: TRBJ1-4
v_gene: TRBV7-2
CDR3aa: CASSPGGFRKLFF
CDR3nt: TGTGCCAGCAGCCCCGGGGGGTTCCGGAAACTGTTTTTT

abundance: -
d_gene: TRBD2
j_gene: TRBJ2-5
v_gene: TRBV6-8
CDR3aa: CASSRLAGGLRETQYF
CDR3nt: TGTGCCAGCAGCAGACTAGCGGGGGGGCTTCGGGAGACCCAGTACTTC

abundance: few
d_gene: TRBD2
j_gene: TRBJ2-3
v_gene: TRBV5-1
CDR3aa: CASRTLSGDYNTDTQYF
CDR3nt: TGCGCCAGCAGGACCTTATCGGGGGACTACAACACAGATACGCAGTATTTT

abundance: -
d_gene: TRBD2
j_gene: TRBJ2-3
v_gene: TRBV27
CDR3aa: CASSRTSFPDTQYF
CDR3nt: TGTGCCAGCAGTAGGACTAGCTTCCCAGATACGCAGTATTTT

abundance: -
d_gene: -
j_gene: TRBJ2-2
v_gene: TRBV1
CDR3aa: CTSSPYLTSGGPNTGELFF
CDR3nt: TGCACCAGCAGCCCCTACTTGACTAGCGGGGGGCCGAACACCGGGGAGCTGTTTTTT

abundance: -
d_gene: -
j_gene: TRBJ2-7
v_gene: TRBV27
CDR3aa: CASIKGHPKGSYEQYF
CDR3nt: TGTGCCAGCATCAAAGGACACCCGAAAGGCTCCTACGAGCAGTACTTC

abundance: -
d_gene: -
j_gene: TRBJ2-1
v_gene: TRBV11-3
CDR3aa: CASSSYNRSNEQFF
CDR3nt: TGTGCCAGCAGCTCGTACAACAGGTCTAATGAGCAGTTCTTC

abundance: -
d_gene: -
j_gene: TRBJ1-1
v_gene: TRBV11-2
CDR3aa: CASSRGHEAFF
CDR3nt: TGTGCCAGCAGTCGCGGACATGAAGCTTTCTTT

abundance: -
d_gene: -
j_gene: TRBJ1-3
v_gene: TRBV7-7
CDR3aa: CASNQGPTDTIYF
CDR3nt: TGTGCCAGCAACCAGGGACCAACGGACACCATATATTTT

abundance: -
d_gene: -
j_gene: TRBJ2-7
v_gene: TRBV11-2
CDR3aa: CASSLYNSYEQYF
CDR3nt: TGTGCCAGCAGTCTTTACAATTCCTACGAGCAGTACTTC

abundance: -
d_gene: -
j_gene: TRBJ1-2
v_gene: TRBV13
CDR3aa: CASSLVSGQTYGYTF
CDR3nt: TGTGCCAGCAGCTTAGTTTCGGGGCAGACCTATGGCTACACCTTC